A single T cell receptor beta chain is shown here with its context. The entry originates in a study of control samples from healthy donors and cancer patients. V gave up 6 bases and J gave up 6 bases, with 11 bases separating them. The CDR3 runs 12 residues. Germline lookup yields CDR1 MNHEY and CDR2 SVGAGI. Measured with immunoSEQ multiplex PCR; TCRdb has only the in-frame clones, and not every one. Altogether 75,000 to 90,000 clones are present, 85% being singletons, with the ten largest covering less than 2.5%. This sequence originates from a woman in her 40s in good health. The chain has TRBV6-5 and TRBJ1-1; D uncertain. Material: blood. Written as DNA, the CDR3 is TGTGCCAGCAGCTCCTTTTCCGCTGAAGCTTTCTTT. This gives the protein CASSSFSAEAFF.